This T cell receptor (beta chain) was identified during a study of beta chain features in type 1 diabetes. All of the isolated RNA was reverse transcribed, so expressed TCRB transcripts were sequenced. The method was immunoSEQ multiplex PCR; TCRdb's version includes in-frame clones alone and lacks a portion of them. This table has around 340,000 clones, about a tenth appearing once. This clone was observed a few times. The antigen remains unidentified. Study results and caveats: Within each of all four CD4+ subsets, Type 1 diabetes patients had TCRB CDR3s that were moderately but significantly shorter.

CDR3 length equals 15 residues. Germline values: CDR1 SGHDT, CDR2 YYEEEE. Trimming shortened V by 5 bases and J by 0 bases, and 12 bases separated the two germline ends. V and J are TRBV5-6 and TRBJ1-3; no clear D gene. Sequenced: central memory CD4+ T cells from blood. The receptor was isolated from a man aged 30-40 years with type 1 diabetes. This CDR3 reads CASSLDGPSGNTIYF. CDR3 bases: TGTGCCAGCAGTCTGGACGGACCCTCTGGAAACACCATATATTTT. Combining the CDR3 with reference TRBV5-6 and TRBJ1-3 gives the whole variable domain DAGVTQSPTHLIKTRGQQVTLRCSPKSGHDTVSWYQQALGQGPQFIFQYYEEEERQRGNFPDRFSGHQFPNYSSELNVNALLLGDSALYLCASSLDGPSGNTIYFGEGSWLTVV.